The 10 T cell receptor beta chains below all came from one sample that was sequenced in a study of blood T cell repertoires in COVID-19. The protocol was immunoSEQ multiplex PCR, while the TCRdb copy is restricted to in-frame clones and leaves out a portion. The sample consists of roughly 500,000 clones, around nine tenths of them appearing once. What was sequenced was PBMCs or T cells enriched from blood (not recorded which). The receptor source for this set is a woman in her sixties who had recovered from COVID-19.

This clone has only a few counts. This rearrangement joins TRBV5-1 to TRBJ2-7, with D possibly matching TRBD1 (6 bases). The CDR3 contains 14 residues. Trimming took off 4 bases at V and 1 base at J, with 12 bases between the two ends. In germline, CDR1 is SGHRS, CDR2 YFSETQ. As DNA, the CDR3 is TGCGCCAGCAGCCCCGAAACAGGGTCCTACGAGCAGTACGTC. This translates into CASSPETGSYEQYV.

The chain carries TRBV28 and TRBJ1-6; D unclear. V was shortened by 5 bases and J by 7 bases, with 21 bases between the two germline ends. The CDR3 extends over 17 amino acids. Germline V gene data show CDR1 as MDHEN and CDR2 as SYDVKM. DNA of the CDR3: TGTGCCAGCAGTCCCCCTGTTGTCGGCCGAGGGAATTCACCCCTCCACTTT. Encoded protein: CASSPPVVGRGNSPLHF.

This sequence joins TRBV5-4 and TRBJ1-4; perhaps TRBD1 as D (5 bases). CDR3 length: 13 amino acids. V dropped 1 base and J dropped 6 bases, with 7 bases sitting between them. Germline V lookup: CDR1 SGHNT, CDR2 YYREEE (reference sequence). CDR3 DNA sequence: TGTGCCAGCAGCTTGACAGGTGATGAAAAACTGTTTTTT. This encodes CASSLTGDEKLFF. The full variable domain, with the rest looked up from reference TRBV5-4 and TRBJ1-4, is ETGVTQSPTHLIKTRGQQVTLRCSSQSGHNTVSWYQQALGQGPQFIFQYYREEENGRGNFPPRFSGLQFPNYSSELNVNALELDDSALYLCASSLTGDEKLFFGSGTQLSVL.

This clone turned up a few times. The V gene is TRBV10-1, the J gene TRBJ1-1, with a tentative D call TRBD1 (5 bases). This CDR3 has 13 amino acids. Deletions cut 6 bases from V and 1 base from J, with 9 bases between. CDR1 is WNHNN and CDR2 is SYGVQD in the germline V gene (reference sequence). The CDR3 loop reads CASRETANTEAFF. In nucleotides, the CDR3 is TGCGCCAGCAGGGAGACAGCGAACACTGAAGCTTTCTTT.

The chain is built from TRBV19 and TRBJ2-1; 13 nucleotides align to TRBD2. The germline gives CDR1 LNHDA, CDR2 SQIVND (reference sequence). The junction had 0 bases not matched to a gene; V was cut back by 1 base and J by 0 bases. This CDR3 has 17 residues. CDR3 bases: TGTGCCAGTAGTATAGGACTAGCGGGGGGCTCCTACAATGAGCAGTTCTTC. It specifies CASSIGLAGGSYNEQFF. The full variable domain, completed using reference TRBV19 and TRBJ2-1, is DGGITQSPKYLFRKEGQNVTLSCEQNLNHDAMYWYRQDPGQGLRLIYYSQIVNDFQKGDIAEGYSVSREKKESFPLTVTSAQKNPTAFYLCASSIGLAGGSYNEQFFGPGTRLTVL.

CDR3 in amino acids: CASSQDQGEGGYEQYF. Here the CDR3 DNA reads TGCGCCAGCAGCCAAGATCAAGGGGAGGGAGGCTACGAGCAGTACTTC. The gene calls are TRBV4-1 and TRBJ2-7; 7 bases agree with TRBD2. The CDR3 sequence is 16 residues long. J gave up 3 bases and V 0 bases, and 8 bases lay outside the gene matches. The germline gives CDR1 MGHRA, CDR2 YSYEKL.

The chain carries TRBV4-2 and TRBJ2-4, with unresolved D. Trimming took 0 bases from V and 5 from J, leaving 5 bases between them. CDR1 and CDR2 (germline): LGHNA, YNFKEQ. CDR3 size: 13 residues. The CDR3: CASSQDLENIQYF. CDR3 sequence (DNA): TGTGCCAGCAGCCAAGACCTCGAAAACATTCAGTACTTC.

The chain couples TRBV2 to TRBJ2-7; perhaps TRBD1 as D (6 bases). The CDR3 extends over 12 amino acids. Germline CDR1 is SNHLY and CDR2 is FYNNEI. Trimming shortened V by 3 bases and J by 5 bases, and 8 bases separated the two germline ends. CDR3 region: CASSDRGNEQYF. The CDR3, as DNA: TGTGCCAGCAGTGACAGGGGAAACGAGCAGTACTTC.

The genes are TRBV10-3 and TRBJ1-1; the D gene is possibly TRBD1 (5 bases). The germline V gene encodes CDR1 ENHRY and CDR2 SYGVKD. The CDR3 is made up of 15 amino acids. The ends were cut back, 6 bases at V and 3 bases at J, with 17 bases in the middle. CDR3 amino acids: CAISHSDSMYTEAFF. CDR3 in DNA: TGTGCCATCAGCCATTCTGACAGTATGTACACTGAAGCTTTCTTT.

The chain joins TRBV7-2 to TRBJ1-5; the D gene is possibly TRBD1 (6 bases). Trimming took 1 base from V and 3 from J, leaving 10 bases between them. This CDR3 is built from 15 residues. Per the germline V gene, CDR1 is SGHTA and CDR2 is FQGNSA. As DNA, the CDR3 is TGTGCCAGCAGCTTAGTGGGACAAGACAATCAGCCCCAGCATTTT. It specifies CASSLVGQDNQPQHF.